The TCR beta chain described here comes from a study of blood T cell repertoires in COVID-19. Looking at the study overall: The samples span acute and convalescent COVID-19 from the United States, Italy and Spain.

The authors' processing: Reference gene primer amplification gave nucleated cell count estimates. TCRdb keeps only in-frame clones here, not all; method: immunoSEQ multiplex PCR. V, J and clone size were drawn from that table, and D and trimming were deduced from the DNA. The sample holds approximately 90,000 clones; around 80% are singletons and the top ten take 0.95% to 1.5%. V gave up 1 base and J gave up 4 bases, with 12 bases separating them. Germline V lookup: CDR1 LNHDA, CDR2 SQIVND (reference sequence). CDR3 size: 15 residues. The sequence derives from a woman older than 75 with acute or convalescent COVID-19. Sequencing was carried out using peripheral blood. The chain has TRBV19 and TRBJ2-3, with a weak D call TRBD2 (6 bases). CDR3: CASSIGGGRPDTQYF. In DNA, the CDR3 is TGTGCCAGTAGTATAGGTGGGGGGAGGCCAGATACGCAGTATTTT.